This T cell receptor (beta chain) was observed in a study of CD8+ T cells in alopecia areata. Study at large: Scalp area affected, as a percentage, set the severity score of treated patients.

The germline V gene encodes CDR1 LGHNA and CDR2 YNFKEQ. V gave up 4 bases and J gave up 5 bases; unmatched junction bases: 8. This CDR3 region has 14 residues. cDNA prepared by RNA extraction and subsequent reverse transcription served as the template for sequencing. Produced via immunoSEQ multiplex PCR; TCRdb's table is partial and in-frame only. The profile shows nearly 200,000 clones, roughly 50% of them singletons. Treatment in this sample: oral pan-JAK inhibitor, 5-10 mg twice daily. This receptor was obtained from a human donor with alopecia areata. V usage is TRBV4-2 and J usage is TRBJ2-7; 7 nucleotides match TRBD1. This specimen consisted of CD4+ T cells sorted from blood, obtained at week 24, from a patient treated with tofacitinib. The CDR3 loop is CASSLEGRGHEQYF. The DNA for the CDR3 is TGTGCCAGCAGCCTGGAAGGTAGGGGGCACGAGCAGTACTTC.